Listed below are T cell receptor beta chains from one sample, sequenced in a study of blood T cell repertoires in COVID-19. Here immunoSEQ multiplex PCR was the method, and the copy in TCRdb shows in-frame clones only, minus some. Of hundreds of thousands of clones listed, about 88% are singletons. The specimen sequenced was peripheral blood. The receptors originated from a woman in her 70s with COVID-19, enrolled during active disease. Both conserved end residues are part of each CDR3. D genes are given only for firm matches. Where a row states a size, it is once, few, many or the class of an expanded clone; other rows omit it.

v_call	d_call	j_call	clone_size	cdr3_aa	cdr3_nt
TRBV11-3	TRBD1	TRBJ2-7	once	CASSPGTGGRKYEQYF	TGTGCCAGCAGCCCTGGGACAGGGGGCCGGAAATACGAGCAGTACTTC
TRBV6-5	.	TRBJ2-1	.	CASKEGISYNEQFF	TGTGCCAGCAAAGAGGGAATCTCCTACAATGAGCAGTTCTTC
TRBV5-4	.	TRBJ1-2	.	CASRPGQNYGYTF	TGTGCCAGCAGACCTGGACAGAACTATGGCTACACCTTC
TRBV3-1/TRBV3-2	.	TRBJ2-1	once	CASSQGSVGGTEQFF	TGTGCCAGCAGCCAAGGTTCTGTGGGGGGAACTGAGCAGTTCTTC
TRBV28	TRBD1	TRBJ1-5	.	CASIATGVNQPQHF	TGTGCCAGCATCGCGACAGGGGTAAATCAGCCCCAGCATTTT
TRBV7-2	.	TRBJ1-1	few	CASSSEGRQVPSNTEAFF	TGTGCCAGCAGCTCAGAGGGACGACAGGTACCCTCGAACACTGAAGCTTTCTTT
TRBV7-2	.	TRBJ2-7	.	CASSSPSRGGFKKYF	TGTGCCAGCAGCTCTCCGAGCAGGGGCGGTTTTAAGAAGTACTTC
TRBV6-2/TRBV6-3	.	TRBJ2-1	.	CASSFRQVAYNEQFF	TGTGCCAGCAGTTTCCGACAGGTGGCCTACAATGAGCAGTTCTTC
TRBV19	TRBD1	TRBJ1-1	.	CASSIGTGAWAFF	TGTGCCAGTAGTATAGGAACAGGGGCATGGGCTTTCTTT
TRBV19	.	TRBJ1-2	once	CASTPGLGYTF	TGTGCCAGTACCCCAGGGTTGGGCTACACCTTC
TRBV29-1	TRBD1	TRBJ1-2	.	CSAWTGENYGYTF	TGCAGCGCTTGGACAGGGGAGAACTATGGCTACACCTTC
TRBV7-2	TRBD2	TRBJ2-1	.	CASSQTSGTYNEQFF	TGTGCCAGCAGCCAGACTAGCGGGACCTACAATGAGCAGTTCTTC
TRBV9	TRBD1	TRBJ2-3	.	CASSPGTVSTDTQYF	TGTGCCAGCAGCCCAGGGACAGTCTCCACAGATACGCAGTATTTT
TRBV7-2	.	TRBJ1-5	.	CASSLVGGNQPQHF	TGTGCCAGCAGCTTAGTTGGAGGCAATCAGCCCCAGCATTTT
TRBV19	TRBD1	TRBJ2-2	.	CASTLGQGRFNTGELFF	TGTGCCAGTACCCTGGGACAGGGGAGGTTTAACACCGGGGAGCTGTTTTTT
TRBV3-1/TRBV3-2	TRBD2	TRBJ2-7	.	CASSQIGTSGAEQYF	TGTGCCAGCAGCCAAATAGGGACTAGCGGGGCGGAGCAGTACTTC
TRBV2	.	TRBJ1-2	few	CASSEVMGGGGYTF	TGTGCCAGCAGTGAAGTCATGGGGGGAGGCGGCTACACCTTC
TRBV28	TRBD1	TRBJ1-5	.	CASSLGQGLGTQHF	TGTGCCAGCAGTTTGGGACAGGGGCTGGGGACCCAGCATTTT
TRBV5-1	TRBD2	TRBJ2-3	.	CASSWTSGGLRTDTQYF	TGCGCCAGCAGCTGGACTAGCGGGGGCCTACGCACAGATACGCAGTATTTT
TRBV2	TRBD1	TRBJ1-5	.	CASSETGFNQPQHF	TGTGCCAGCAGCGAGACAGGGTTCAATCAGCCCCAGCATTTT
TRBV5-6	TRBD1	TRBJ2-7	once	CASSQGQGGEQYF	TGTGCCAGCAGCCAGGGACAGGGTGGCGAGCAGTACTTC
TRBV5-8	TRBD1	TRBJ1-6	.	CASSLNRGNSPLHF	TGTGCCAGCAGCTTGAACAGGGGAAATTCACCCCTCCACTTT
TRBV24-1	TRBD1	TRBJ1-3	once	CATDRGDGNTIYF	TGTGCCACCGACAGGGGTGACGGAAACACCATATATTTT
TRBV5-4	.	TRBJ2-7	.	CASSLQDGYEQYF	TGTGCCAGCAGCTTACAGGACGGCTACGAGCAGTACTTC
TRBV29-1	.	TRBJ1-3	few	CSVCEFAGNTIYF	TGCAGCGTTTGCGAGTTCGCTGGAAACACCATATATTTT
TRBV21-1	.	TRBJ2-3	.	CASSKVRQGTDTQYF	TGTGCCAGCAGCAAAGTACGGCAGGGGACAGATACGCAGTATTTT
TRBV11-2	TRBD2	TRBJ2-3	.	CASSQAAGGLTDTQYF	TGTGCCAGCAGCCAGGCGGCGGGGGGGCTTACAGATACGCAGTATTTT
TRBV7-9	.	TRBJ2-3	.	CASSDSRGTQYF	TGTGCCAGCAGCGACAGCCGGGGGACGCAGTATTTT
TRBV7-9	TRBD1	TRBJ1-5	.	CASSGDRGYQPQHF	TGTGCCAGCAGCGGGGACAGGGGCTATCAGCCCCAGCATTTT
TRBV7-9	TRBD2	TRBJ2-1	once	CASSSRGSGVPSSYNEQFF	TGTGCCAGCAGCTCCCGGGGTAGCGGGGTCCCGAGCTCCTACAATGAGCAGTTCTTC
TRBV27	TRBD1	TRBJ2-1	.	CATRDRRNEQFF	TGTGCCACCCGGGACAGGAGAAATGAGCAGTTCTTC
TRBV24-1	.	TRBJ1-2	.	CATSDGRAGTF	TGTGCCACCAGTGATGGGAGGGCTGGGACCTTC
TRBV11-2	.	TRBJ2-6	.	CASSSPLVFSGANVLTF	TGTGCCAGCAGCTCGCCTCTAGTGTTCTCTGGGGCCAACGTCCTGACTTTC
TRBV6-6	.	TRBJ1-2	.	CASRRTANYGYTF	TGTGCCAGCAGACGAACAGCTAACTATGGCTACACCTTC
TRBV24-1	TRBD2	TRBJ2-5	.	CATSDPTSGGQETQYF	TGTGCCACCAGTGACCCGACTAGCGGGGGACAAGAGACCCAGTACTTC
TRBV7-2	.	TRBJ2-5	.	CASSAQGTDGETQYF	TGTGCCAGCAGCGCCCAGGGGACGGATGGCGAGACCCAGTACTTC
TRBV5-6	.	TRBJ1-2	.	CASSLEGRGYGYTF	TGTGCCAGCAGCTTGGAAGGGAGGGGCTATGGCTACACCTTC
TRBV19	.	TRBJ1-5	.	CASSTAGQPPGPQHF	TGTGCCAGTAGTACCGCCGGACAGCCCCCGGGGCCCCAGCATTTT
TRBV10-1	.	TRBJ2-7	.	CASSEQQQGSEQYF	TGCGCCAGCAGTGAGCAGCAACAGGGATCCGAGCAGTACTTC
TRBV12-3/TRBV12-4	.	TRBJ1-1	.	CASSPMRNTEAFF	TGTGCCAGCAGTCCGATGAGGAACACTGAAGCTTTCTTT
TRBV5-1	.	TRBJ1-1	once	CASSLAGVPKNEAFF	TGCGCCAGCAGCTTGGCCGGGGTACCGAAAAATGAAGCTTTCTTT
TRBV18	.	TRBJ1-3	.	CASSPTGNGNTIYF	TGTGCCAGCTCACCAACGGGGAATGGAAACACCATATATTTT
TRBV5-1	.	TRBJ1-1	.	CASSPGYFTEAFF	TGCGCCAGCAGCCCGGGATATTTCACTGAAGCTTTCTTT
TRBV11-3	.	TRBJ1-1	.	CASSLDLTSTEAFF	TGTGCCAGCAGCTTAGATCTAACGAGCACTGAAGCTTTCTTT
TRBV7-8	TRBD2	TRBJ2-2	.	CASSPWTSGGAGELFF	TGTGCCAGCAGCCCTTGGACTAGCGGGGGTGCCGGGGAGCTGTTTTTT
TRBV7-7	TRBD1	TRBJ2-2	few	CASSPQMGQGTASGELFF	TGTGCCAGCAGCCCCCAGATGGGACAGGGGACGGCTTCCGGGGAGCTGTTTTTT
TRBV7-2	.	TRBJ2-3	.	CASSPLADTQYF	TGTGCCAGCAGCCCTCTTGCAGATACGCAGTATTTT
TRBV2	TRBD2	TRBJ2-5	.	CASRGASGGGQETQYF	TGTGCCAGCAGGGGTGCTAGCGGGGGAGGGCAAGAGACCCAGTACTTC
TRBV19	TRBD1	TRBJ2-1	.	CASSRLPRQGNEQFF	TGTGCCAGTAGCCGCCTACCTCGACAGGGCAATGAGCAGTTCTTC
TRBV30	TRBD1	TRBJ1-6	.	CAYIRDRGESPLHF	TGTGCCTATATTCGGGACAGGGGAGAGTCACCCCTCCACTTT